Sequencing of this T cell receptor beta chain was carried out in a study of T-cell memory formation after mild COVID-19. Whole-study findings and limits: The finding that pre-infection memory included some responding clones suggested that cross-reactive memory joined.

The CDR3 contains 16 residues. CDR1 SGHTA and CDR2 FQGNSA come from the germline V gene. Deletions cut 4 bases from V and 5 bases from J, with 17 bases between. To note about this clonotype: Its antigen is still unknown.

UMIs and sample barcodes were carried by the TCR alpha and TCR beta cDNA libraries that 5'RACE produced using constant-segment primers. Using its own MiXCR run on the 5' RACE reads, TCRdb lists one record per CDR3 protein. There are approximately 250,000 distinct CDR3 sequences in the sample; about a sixth occur only once, and 20% to 25% lies in the top ten. This receptor was identified in a man aged 18 to 30 who had mild COVID-19 (a few samples of this study predate the infection). Cell type and time point are not known. This sequence joins TRBV7-2 and TRBJ2-2, with a possible D match to TRBD1 (5 bases). The sequencing input was PBMCs or a T cell subset sorted from them (not recorded which). CDR3 DNA sequence: TGTGCCAGCAGCTCTACCGCCAGGGTCGGGACCGGGGAGCTGTTTTTT. Translation: CASSSTARVGTGELFF.